This paragraph covers one T cell receptor (beta chain) sequence. This clone was seen once. This receptor's antigen is unknown. Per-base qualities were not stored, and no clone one base away is much larger. The study profiled bulk TCR beta-chain repertoires in matched peripheral blood, tumor and adjacent normal breast tissue taken from more than 15 patients with early-stage breast cancer. Before surgery, about 5-10 mL of whole blood was collected into EDTA tubes and then processed within 2 hours. Ficoll-Paque centrifugation in SepMate-50 tubes was used to isolate peripheral blood mononuclear cells. PBMCs were cryopreserved in aliquots of roughly 2 to 4.5 million cells in approximately 90% FBS with about 10% DMSO and kept in liquid nitrogen. Genomic DNA was extracted with the Qiagen AllPrep DNA/RNA Mini kit. This entry is derived from a study of early stage breast cancer tumors (dated by TCRdb to about 2017). Context from the whole study: Of the approximately 16 invasive breast tumors, approximately 11 were found to be estrogen receptor-positive, progesterone receptor-positive and HER2-negative. The average read coverage per sample was around 10-fold. Of the approximately twelve ER+/PR+/HER2- tumors, eight were classified as invasive ductal carcinomas and four as invasive lobular carcinomas. A total of around 2.7 million templates, representing some 1,000,000 unique clonotypes, were detected across all samples. What the study reported, not specific to this receptor: Chain pairing and functional markers such as CD4, CD8 and FOXP3 were not captured by bulk genomic DNA sequencing of unsorted cells. Because the cohort was small, a breakdown by tumor subtype could not be done. Repertoires from blood and normal breast were more alike than repertoires from blood and tumor, and in about 90% of the 16 patients, comparing each tissue with blood separated tumor from normal. Enriched TCRB sequences shared across patients were found to be mostly commonly generated sequences that were unlikely to play an important role in the tumor microenvironment. Compared with adjacent normal breast tissue, tumors had about 2.5-fold higher T cell density and higher clonality.

Each sample was amplified in two independent genomic DNA replicates, using around 0.55 ug for blood and around 1.5 ug for tumor or normal breast. Following the manufacturer's instructions, the ImmunoSeq Intro kit was used to carry out TCRB sequencing on genomic DNA. Multiplex PCR was run for roughly 30 cycles using proprietary primers and spike-in control sequences for absolute quantification. Single-end 150-bp reads were used to sequence an 87-bp fragment spanning the CDR3 and the flanking V and J genes. Each lane of an Illumina MiSeq using version 3.0 chemistry carried seven multiplexed samples, with two replicates per sample. The source study handled its data this way. The vendor's proprietary pipeline processed the raw data and merged both replicates into a single result for each sample. To define clonotypes, the study grouped productive rearrangements that shared the V-gene family, CDR3 amino acid sequence and J-gene segment. To compute clonality, the normalized Shannon entropy (Pielou evenness) of TCRB abundances was subtracted from 1. T cell density was estimated as total templates divided by the number of input cells, with the number of input cells inferred from the DNA input amount. Recon with default parameters was used to estimate total repertoire diversity and clonality. Clonotypes with over 0.1% abundance in tumor and at least 32-fold higher abundance in tumor than in normal breast were defined as tumor-enriched. The table was pulled from immuneACCESS by TCRdb, which kept in-frame rearrangements only. Such tables lose some clones; where checked, under half of the loss comes from unresolved V genes, and the rest has no known cause. V and J calls and clone size are as listed in that table; D and trimming were resolved from the DNA. The sample table lists some 58,000 clones, 60% to 85% of them with a count of one. The top ten constitute nearly 3.5% of the sample.

Sequencing was performed on blood. The clonotype comes from a person in their twenties or thirties with breast cancer.

The sequence in DNA is TGTGCCTGGAGCCTAGCAAAGCACGAGCAGTACTTC. Translated, it reads CAWSLAKHEQYF. Recombination linked TRBV30 to TRBJ2-7, and perhaps TRBD2 as D gene, on 5 matching bases. The germline V gene (reference sequence) specifies GTSNPN as CDR1 and SVGIG as CDR2. At the junction V is shortened by 3 bases and J by 5 bases, with 11 bases in between. The CDR3 measures 12 amino acids from cysteine to phenylalanine. Here the CDR3 DNA is all that survives: 36 bases in frame from base 1.